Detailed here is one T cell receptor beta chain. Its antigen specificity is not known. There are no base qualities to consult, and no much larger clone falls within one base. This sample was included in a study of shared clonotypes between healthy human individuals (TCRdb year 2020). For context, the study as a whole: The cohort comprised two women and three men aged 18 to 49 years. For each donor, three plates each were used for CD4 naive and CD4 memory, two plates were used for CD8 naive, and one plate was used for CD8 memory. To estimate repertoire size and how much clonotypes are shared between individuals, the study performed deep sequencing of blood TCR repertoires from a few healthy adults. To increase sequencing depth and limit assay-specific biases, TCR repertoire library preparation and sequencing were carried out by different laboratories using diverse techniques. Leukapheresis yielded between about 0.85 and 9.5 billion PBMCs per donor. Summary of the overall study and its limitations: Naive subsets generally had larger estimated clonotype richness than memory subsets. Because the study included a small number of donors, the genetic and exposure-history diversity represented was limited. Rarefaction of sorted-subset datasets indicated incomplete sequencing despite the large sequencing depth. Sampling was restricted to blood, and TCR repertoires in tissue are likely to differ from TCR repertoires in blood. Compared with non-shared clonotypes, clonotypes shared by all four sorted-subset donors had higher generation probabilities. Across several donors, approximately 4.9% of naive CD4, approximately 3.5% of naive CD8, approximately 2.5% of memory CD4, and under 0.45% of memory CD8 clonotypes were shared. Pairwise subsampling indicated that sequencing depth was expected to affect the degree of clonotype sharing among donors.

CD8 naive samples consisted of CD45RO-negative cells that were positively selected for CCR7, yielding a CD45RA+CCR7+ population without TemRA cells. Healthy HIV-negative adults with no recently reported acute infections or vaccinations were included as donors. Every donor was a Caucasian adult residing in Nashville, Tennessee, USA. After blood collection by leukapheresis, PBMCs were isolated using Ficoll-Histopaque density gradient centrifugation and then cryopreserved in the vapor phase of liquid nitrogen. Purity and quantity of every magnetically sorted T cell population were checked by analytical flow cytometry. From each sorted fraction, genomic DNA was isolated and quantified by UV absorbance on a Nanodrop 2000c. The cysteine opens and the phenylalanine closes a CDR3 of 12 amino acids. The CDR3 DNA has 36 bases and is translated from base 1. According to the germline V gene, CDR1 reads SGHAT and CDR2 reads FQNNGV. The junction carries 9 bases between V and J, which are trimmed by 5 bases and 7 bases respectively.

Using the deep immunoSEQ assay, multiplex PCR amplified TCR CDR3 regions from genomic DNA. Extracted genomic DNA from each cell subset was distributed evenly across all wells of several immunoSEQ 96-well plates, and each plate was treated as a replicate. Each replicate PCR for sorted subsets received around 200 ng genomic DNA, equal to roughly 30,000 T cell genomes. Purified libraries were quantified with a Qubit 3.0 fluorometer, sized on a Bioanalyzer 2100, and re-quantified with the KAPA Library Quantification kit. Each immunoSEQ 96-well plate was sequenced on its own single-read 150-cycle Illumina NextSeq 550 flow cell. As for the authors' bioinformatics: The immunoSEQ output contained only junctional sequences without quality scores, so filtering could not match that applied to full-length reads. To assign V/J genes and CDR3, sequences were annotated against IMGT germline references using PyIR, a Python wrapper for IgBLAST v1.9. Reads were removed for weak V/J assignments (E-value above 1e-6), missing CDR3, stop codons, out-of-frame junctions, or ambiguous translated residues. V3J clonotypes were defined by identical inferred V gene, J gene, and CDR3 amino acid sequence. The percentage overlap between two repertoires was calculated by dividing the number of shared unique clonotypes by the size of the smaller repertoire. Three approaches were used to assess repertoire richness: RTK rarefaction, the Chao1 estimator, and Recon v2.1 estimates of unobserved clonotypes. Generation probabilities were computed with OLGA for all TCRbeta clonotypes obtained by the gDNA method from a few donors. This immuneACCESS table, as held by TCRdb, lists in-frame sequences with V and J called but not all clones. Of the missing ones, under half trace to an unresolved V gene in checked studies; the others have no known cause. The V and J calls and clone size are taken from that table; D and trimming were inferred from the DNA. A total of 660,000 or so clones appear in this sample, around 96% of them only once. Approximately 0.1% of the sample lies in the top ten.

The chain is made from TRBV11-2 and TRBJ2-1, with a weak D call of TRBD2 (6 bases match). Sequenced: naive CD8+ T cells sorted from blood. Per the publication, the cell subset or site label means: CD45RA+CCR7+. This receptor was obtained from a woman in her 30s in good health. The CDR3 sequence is CASSGAGNEQFF. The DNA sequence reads TGTGCCAGCAGCGGCGCGGGGAATGAGCAGTTCTTC. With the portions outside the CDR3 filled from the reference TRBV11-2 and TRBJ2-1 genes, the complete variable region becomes EAGVAQSPRYKIIEKRQSVAFWCNPISGHATLYWYQQILGQGPKLLIQFQNNGVVDDSQLPKDRFSAERLKGVDSTLKIQPAKLEDSAVYLCASSGAGNEQFFGPGTRLTVL.